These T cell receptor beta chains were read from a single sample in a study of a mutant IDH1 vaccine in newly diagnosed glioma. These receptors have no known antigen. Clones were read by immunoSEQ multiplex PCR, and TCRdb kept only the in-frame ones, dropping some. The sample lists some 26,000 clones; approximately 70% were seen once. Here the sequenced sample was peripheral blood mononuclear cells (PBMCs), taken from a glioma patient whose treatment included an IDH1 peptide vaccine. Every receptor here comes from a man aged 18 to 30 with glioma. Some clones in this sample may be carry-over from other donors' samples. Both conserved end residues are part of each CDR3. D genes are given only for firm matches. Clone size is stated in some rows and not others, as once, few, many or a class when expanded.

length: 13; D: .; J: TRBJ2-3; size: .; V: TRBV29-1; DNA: TGCAGCGTTGATCCCACGGGCACAGATACGCAGTATTTT; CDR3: CSVDPTGTDTQYF
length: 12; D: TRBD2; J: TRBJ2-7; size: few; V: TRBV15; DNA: TGTGCCACCAGCAGAGTCCGGGAGGCGCAGTACTTC; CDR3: CATSRVREAQYF
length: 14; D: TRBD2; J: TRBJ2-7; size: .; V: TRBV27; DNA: TGTGCCAGCAAGGGGTTAGCGGGATCCTACGAGCAGTACTTC; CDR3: CASKGLAGSYEQYF
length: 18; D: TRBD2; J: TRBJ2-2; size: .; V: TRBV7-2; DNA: TGTGCCAGCAGCTCCGGGACTAGCGGGAGTTTTCGGGCCGGGGAGCTGTTTTTT; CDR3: CASSSGTSGSFRAGELFF
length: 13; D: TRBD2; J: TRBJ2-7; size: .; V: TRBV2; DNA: TGTGCCAGCAGGGTGGGGCTAGCGGGATCCCAGTACTTC; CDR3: CASRVGLAGSQYF
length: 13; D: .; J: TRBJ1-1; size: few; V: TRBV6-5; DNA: TGTGCCAGCAGTTACTCGGGGGGCACTGAAGCTTTCTTT; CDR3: CASSYSGGTEAFF
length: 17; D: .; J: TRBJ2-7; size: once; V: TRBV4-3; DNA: TGCGCCAGCAGCCAAGAGACAGACCTAATCCGATCCTACGAGCAGTACTTC; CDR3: CASSQETDLIRSYEQYF
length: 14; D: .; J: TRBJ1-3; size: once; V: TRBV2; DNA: TGTGCCAAAGACAGGCGTCTCTCTGGAAACACCATATATTTT; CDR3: CAKDRRLSGNTIYF
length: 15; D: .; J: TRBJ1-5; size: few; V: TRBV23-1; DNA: TGCGCCAGCAGTCAATCCCACCGGAGCAATCAGCCCCAGCATTTT; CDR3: CASSQSHRSNQPQHF
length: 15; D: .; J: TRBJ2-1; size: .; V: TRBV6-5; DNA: TGTGCCAGCAGCTTCCGGACCCGCTCCTACAATGAGCAGTTCTTC; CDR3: CASSFRTRSYNEQFF
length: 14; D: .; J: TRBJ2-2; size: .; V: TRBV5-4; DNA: TGTGCCAGCAGCCCGCCCTTGGGGACCGGGGAGCTGTTTTTT; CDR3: CASSPPLGTGELFF
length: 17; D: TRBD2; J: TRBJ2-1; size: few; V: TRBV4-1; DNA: TGCGCCAGCAGCCAAGGAGCGGGGGGGCGGCCTTACAATGAGCAGTTCTTC; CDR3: CASSQGAGGRPYNEQFF
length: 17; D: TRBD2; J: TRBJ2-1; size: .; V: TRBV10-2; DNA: TGCGCCAGCAAGGGGCCCCTCCTAGCGGGTCCCTACAATGAGCAGTTCTTC; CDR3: CASKGPLLAGPYNEQFF
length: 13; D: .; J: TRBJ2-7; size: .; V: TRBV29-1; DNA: TGCAGCGCCCGACAGCTTAGCTCCTACGAGCAGTACTTC; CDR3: CSARQLSSYEQYF